These 17 T cell receptor beta chains originate from one sample sequenced in a study of T cell repertoires in cytomegalovirus infection. Their target antigens are unknown. MiXCR was run by TCRdb on the reads, yielding one entry per CDR3 protein. The profile covers some 310,000 distinct CDR3 sequences, with approximately 25% appearing a single time and 13% taken by the ten largest. The source material was cultured PBMCs, sampled from culture after CMV antigen stimulation. The receptor set was obtained from a human donor in good health (CMV status not recorded). Some clones in this sample may be carry-over from other donors' samples.

This clonotype was counted at least ten times. This chain connects TRBV11-2 to TRBJ1-2; 7 positions agree with TRBD1. CDR3 length: 16 amino acids. Per the germline V gene, CDR1 is SGHAT and CDR2 is FQNNGV. With V trimmed by 5 bases and J by 0 bases, 9 bases remained unmatched. CDR3: CASSPRPGQTNYGYTF. CDR3 bases: TGTGCCAGCAGCCCACGACCGGGACAGACTAACTATGGCTACACCTTC. Combining the CDR3 with reference TRBV11-2 and TRBJ1-2 gives the whole variable domain EAGVAQSPRYKIIEKRQSVAFWCNPISGHATLYWYQQILGQGPKLLIQFQNNGVVDDSQLPKDRFSAERLKGVDSTLKIQPAKLEDSAVYLCASSPRPGQTNYGYTFGSGTRLTVV.

There are many counts of this clonotype. The chain carries TRBV7-9 and TRBJ2-3; D is uncertain. V was clipped by 4 bases and J by 4 bases, with 3 bases between them. This CDR3 is built from 11 residues. Germline CDR1 SEHNR, CDR2 FQNEAQ (reference sequence). Here the CDR3 reads CASSSADTQYF. For the CDR3, the DNA is TGTGCCAGCAGCTCGGCAGATACGCAGTATTTT.

In its sample, this clonotype was seen many times. The chain is built from TRBV12-5 and TRBJ1-1; perhaps TRBD1 as D (6 bases). The germline gives CDR1 LGHNT, CDR2 FRNRAP. This CDR3 has 16 amino acids. V was trimmed by 1 base and J by 4 bases, leaving 16 bases between them. The CDR3 DNA is TGTGCTAGTGGTTTGGGGGCAGGGGTGGGCGGCACTGAAGCTTTCTTT. It codes for CASGLGAGVGGTEAFF.

This clonotype was recorded many times. The chain uses TRBV7-2 and TRBJ1-1; perhaps TRBD1 as D (5 bases). V lost 5 bases and J 4 bases, leaving 14 bases between the germline ends. This CDR3 is 14 amino acids long. CDR1 is SGHTA and CDR2 is FQGNSA in the germline V gene. CDR3 residues: CASSPPGESTEAFF. For the CDR3, the DNA is TGTGCCAGCAGCCCCCCGGGGGAGAGCACTGAAGCTTTCTTT.

In its sample, this clonotype was seen a few times. The chain joins TRBV12-3 or TRBV12-4 to TRBJ2-7; 7 nucleotides align to TRBD1. Germline trimming cut 3 bases from V and 4 bases from J; bases unmatched to any gene: 15. The CDR3 runs 17 residues. CDR3 nucleotide sequence: TGTGCCAGCAGTTTGGGGTTGGGCACACCGACAGGGTACGAGCAGTACTTC. As protein: CASSLGLGTPTGYEQYF.

This clonotype came up many times. V and J are TRBV29-1 and TRBJ1-1; D uncertain. This CDR3 spans 14 amino acids. From germline, CDR1 is SQVTM and CDR2 ANQGSEA. Trimming took off 4 bases at V and 3 bases at J, with 15 bases between the two ends. The CDR3 sequence: CSVVEGWKDTEAFF. CDR3 nucleotides: TGCAGCGTTGTTGAGGGTTGGAAGGACACTGAAGCTTTCTTT.

This clonotype was counted a few times. The rearrangement joins TRBV12-3 or TRBV12-4 to TRBJ1-5, with 10 positions matching TRBD1. Losses at the gene ends were 5 bases for V and 6 bases for J; bases not matched to a gene: 4. The CDR3 has 14 residues. The CDR3 coding sequence is TGTGCCAGCAGTCCTGGGACAGGGGTTCAGCCCCAGCATTTT. Residues: CASSPGTGVQPQHF.

The chain links TRBV4-1 to TRBJ2-7; D gene unclear. CDR1 and CDR2 (germline): MGHRA, YSYEKL. The CDR3 runs 15 residues. V was cut by 0 bases and J by 7 bases, with 16 bases left in between. The CDR3 sequence is CASSQEAGAVKEQYV. CDR3 DNA: TGCGCCAGCAGCCAAGAGGCCGGTGCGGTAAAGGAGCAGTACGTC.

The CDR3 nucleotides read TGTGCCAGCAGTTTTAATCCGTGGATGAGCTATGGCTACACCTTC. Translation gives CASSFNPWMSYGYTF. This chain links TRBV12-3 or TRBV12-4 with TRBJ1-2; D is ambiguous. The CDR3 runs 15 residues. Between the trimmed V and J ends, which lost 3 bases and 4 bases, there was a span of 15 bases.

Only a few counts were recorded for this clonotype. The chain combines TRBV29-1 with TRBJ2-2; TRBD2 is a possible D gene (5 bases). CDR1 and CDR2 (germline): SQVTM, ANQGSEA. The CDR3 contains 16 residues. V was cut by 3 bases and J by 2 bases, with 16 bases left in between. The CDR3 sequence: CSVDPLNEGNTGELFF. The CDR3 DNA reads TGCAGCGTTGACCCGCTCAACGAGGGAAACACCGGGGAGCTGTTTTTT.

The gene calls are TRBV28 and TRBJ1-3; a weak D match, TRBD1 (5 bases). Germline lookup yields CDR1 MDHEN and CDR2 SYDVKM. V was shortened by 6 bases and J by 0 bases, with 21 bases between the two germline ends. This CDR3 contains 18 residues. DNA for the CDR3: TGTGCCAGCAGAATCCATCCGGGACGGCAACTCTCTGGAAACACCATATATTTT. Amino acids: CASRIHPGRQLSGNTIYF.

This clonotype has just one count. The V and J genes are TRBV18 and TRBJ1-2; TRBD1 agrees at 7 bases. With V trimmed by 2 bases and J by 2 bases, 8 bases remained unmatched. Germline V lookup: CDR1 KGHSH, CDR2 LQKENI. The CDR3 is made up of 16 amino acids. Written as DNA, the CDR3 is TGTGCCAGCTCACCAGACAGGGAGCAGTCGAACTATGGCTACACCTTC. Translation gives CASSPDREQSNYGYTF.

This chain links TRBV7-2 with TRBJ2-7; 8 nucleotides line up with TRBD1. This CDR3 has 15 amino acids. Per the germline V gene, CDR1 is SGHTA and CDR2 is FQGNSA. V shed 5 bases and J 5 bases; nucleotides not matched to a gene: 11. Written as DNA, the CDR3 is TGTGCCAGCAGCCCGGAGAGAGGACAGGGTGACGAGCAGTACTTC. It translates to CASSPERGQGDEQYF.

There are a few counts of this clonotype. The chain uses TRBV7-3 and TRBJ2-7; possible D gene TRBD1, 5 bases. The germline CDR1 and CDR2 sequences are SGHTA and FQGTGA. V lost 1 base, J lost 6 bases, and 13 bases lay in between. CDR3 size: 14 residues. The CDR3 nucleotides are TGTGCCAGCAGCTTAATATCTTGGGGCTCCGAGCAGTACTTC. As protein: CASSLISWGSEQYF. The whole variable domain, filled in from reference TRBV7-3 and TRBJ2-7, reads GAGVSQTPSNKVTEKGKYVELRCDPISGHTALYWYRQSLGQGPEFLIYFQGTGAADDSGLPNDRFFAVRPEGSVSTLKIQRTERGDSAVYLCASSLISWGSEQYFGPGTRLTVT.

V is TRBV7-9 and J is TRBJ2-5, with D possibly matching TRBD2 (5 bases). The ends were cut back, 5 bases at V and 7 bases at J, with 14 bases in the middle. CDR3 size: 13 residues. Germline CDR1 reads SEHNR; CDR2 reads FQNEAQ (reference sequence). The CDR3, as DNA: TGTGCCAGCAGCCGAGACGGGGATGGGACCCAGTACTTC. Protein: CASSRDGDGTQYF.

This clonotype was detected only a few times. The chain combines TRBV10-3 with TRBJ1-1, with D uncertain. Germline CDR1 is ENHRY and CDR2 is SYGVKD. The CDR3 covers 13 residues. V was pared by 9 bases and J by 1 base, with 12 bases between. CDR3: CAIQARRNTEAFF. In DNA form, the CDR3 reads TGTGCCATACAAGCAAGGCGGAACACTGAAGCTTTCTTT.

This clonotype was picked up many times. The chain employs TRBV7-2 and TRBJ1-1; a possible D gene is TRBD1 (5 bases). This CDR3 comprises 15 residues. V lost 1 base and J lost 5, with 14 bases in between. Germline V gene data show CDR1 as SGHTA and CDR2 as FQGNSA. CDR3 in amino acids: CASSLGGHTATEAFF. DNA for the CDR3: TGTGCCAGCAGCTTAGGGGGCCACACGGCGACTGAAGCTTTCTTT. Looking up the rest from reference TRBV7-2 and TRBJ1-1 gives the full variable domain: GAGVSQSPSNKVTEKGKDVELRCDPISGHTALYWYRQSLGQGLEFLIYFQGNSAPDKSGLPSDRFSAERTGGSVSTLTIQRTQQEDSAVYLCASSLGGHTATEAFFGQGTRLTVV.